This T cell receptor beta chain stems from a study of blood T cell repertoires in COVID-19. The CDR3 is made up of 15 amino acids. Per the germline V gene, CDR1 is KGHSH and CDR2 is LQKENI. V was cut by 6 bases and J by 1 base, with 15 bases left in between. TCRdb's table, derived via immunoSEQ multiplex PCR, lists solely in-frame clones and lacks some. The top ten hold almost 1.5% of the sample, which has 400,000 to 500,000 clones, around 86% seen once. The sequencing input was peripheral blood. V and J are TRBV18 and TRBJ1-1, with D uncertain. The sequence was obtained from a woman between 25 and 40 years old with active or convalescent COVID-19. The CDR3, as DNA: TGTGCCAGCTCGCCAGCTCTGACTGAGAACACTGAAGCTTTCTTT. It codes for CASSPALTENTEAFF.